This is a list of T cell receptor beta chains from one sample in a study of identical twins. TCRdb redid the calling of the 5' RACE reads with MiXCR, one entry per CDR3 protein. The table includes around 960,000 distinct CDR3 sequences, 9% to 15% detected once. These records were also assigned to another study, of yellow fever vaccine responses in identical twins.

The material sequenced was PBMCs. Every receptor here comes from a woman aged 18 to 35 in good health. Both conserved end residues are part of each CDR3. Fields, in order: J gene, D gene, V gene, clone size, CDR3 DNA, CDR3 protein. The D gene is left open where the match is weak. Only some rows state a clone size, as once, few, many or a class for expanded clones.

TRBJ2-1 . TRBV12-3/TRBV12-4 . TGTGCCAGCAGCCTCAAAGGGACGGTGAAATCGAATGAGCAGTTCTTC CASSLKGTVKSNEQFF
TRBJ2-5 . TRBV20-1 few TGCAGTGCCAGGCCGGACTCCTCCGGGGAGACCCAGTACTTC CSARPDSSGETQYF
TRBJ1-2 . TRBV4-1 . TGCGCCAGCAGCCCCAACGACGGCCCTAACTATGGCTACACCTTC CASSPNDGPNYGYTF
TRBJ1-6 TRBD1 TRBV6-1 . TGTGCCAGCAGTGAAGCAGGACAGGGGGGATCACCCCTCCACTTT CASSEAGQGGSPLHF
TRBJ2-7 . TRBV2 . TGTGCCAGCATGTACGGCAGGAGCTACGAGCAGTACTTC CASMYGRSYEQYF
TRBJ1-1 TRBD1 TRBV6-5 few TGTGCCAGCAGTTATGGGGACAGCTCGAACACTGAAGCTTTCTTT CASSYGDSSNTEAFF
TRBJ1-5 TRBD1 TRBV12-3/TRBV12-4 . TGTGCCAGCAGTCTCACACCGGGACAGAGTAGCAATCAGCCCCAGCATTTT CASSLTPGQSSNQPQHF
TRBJ2-3 TRBD1 TRBV7-3 . TGTGCCAGCAGCTTAACGTCGACAGGGGATACGCAGTATTTT CASSLTSTGDTQYF
TRBJ2-2 . TRBV6-4 few TGTGCCAGCAGTGACGGAGGGGGAGTTCACACCGGGGAGCTGTTTTTT CASSDGGGVHTGELFF
TRBJ2-5 . TRBV4-1 . TGCGCCAGCAGCCAAGGGCGGATTTCACAAGAGACCCAGTACTTC CASSQGRISQETQYF
TRBJ2-5 . TRBV20-1 few TGCAGTGCTACCGAAGGAGGAGGCGAGACCCAGTACTTC CSATEGGGETQYF
TRBJ2-3 TRBD2 TRBV10-3 few TGTGCCATCAGTGTGGGCGGGAGTCCAGATACGCAGTATTTT CAISVGGSPDTQYF
TRBJ2-1 . TRBV12-3/TRBV12-4 . TGTGCCAGCAAGGGGAGAGCTACAGGGAGCAATGAGCAGTTCTTC CASKGRATGSNEQFF
TRBJ2-3 . TRBV24-1 . TGTGCCACCAGCTTGGGCGGGACGACAGATACGCAGTATTTT CATSLGGTTDTQYF
TRBJ1-1 . TRBV10-3 few TGTGCCATCAGTGAGACCAGAGGAATGAACACTGAAGCTTTCTTT CAISETRGMNTEAFF
TRBJ2-1 . TRBV5-5 few TGTGCCAGCAGCTTTCCCTTTAGCGCGAATGAGCAGTTCTTC CASSFPFSANEQFF
TRBJ2-5 . TRBV7-6 many TGTGCCAGCAGCGCAAAGTACCAAGAGACCCAGTACTTC CASSAKYQETQYF
TRBJ2-1 TRBD2 TRBV11-2 few TGTGCCAGCAGCCCGCGGACTAGCGGGAACAGATCTTCCTACAATGAGCAGTTCTTC CASSPRTSGNRSSYNEQFF
TRBJ2-1 . TRBV20-1 few TGCAGTTCCGACTTTGGGGATGAGCAGTTCTTC CSSDFGDEQFF
TRBJ1-5 TRBD1 TRBV6-1 . TGTGCCAGCGGGGACAGGGCCAGCAATCAGCCCCAGCATTTT CASGDRASNQPQHF
TRBJ2-1 TRBD2 TRBV7-9 many TGTGCCAGCAGCTTAGCTCCAGGGACTAGCGGGACGCAGTTCTTC CASSLAPGTSGTQFF
TRBJ2-3 . TRBV20-1 . TGCAGTGCTCAAGGAGAGGTCCATTTTTTCGATACGCAGTATTTT CSAQGEVHFFDTQYF
TRBJ1-1 . TRBV6-1 few TGTGCCAGCAGGGGGGCAGGTTTGAACACTGAAGCTTTCTTT CASRGAGLNTEAFF
TRBJ2-3 TRBD2 TRBV3-1 . TGTGCCAGCAGCCCGGGACTAGCGTCCTCTAGCACAGATACGCAGTATTTT CASSPGLASSSTDTQYF
TRBJ2-3 . TRBV9 . TGTGCCAGCAGCGTAAGTGGACAGCGATCAGATACGCAGTATTTT CASSVSGQRSDTQYF
TRBJ2-7 . TRBV20-1 few TGCAGTGCCGGGGTTAGCAGCTACTACGAGCAGTACTTC CSAGVSSYYEQYF
TRBJ1-2 . TRBV3-1 . TGTGCCAGCAGCCAAGATATTGGGGCCTTTAACTATGGCTACACCTTC CASSQDIGAFNYGYTF
TRBJ1-5 TRBD1 TRBV25-1 . TGTGCCAGCAGTGAATCGGACAGGTATAGCAATCAGCCCCAGCATTTT CASSESDRYSNQPQHF
TRBJ2-3 . TRBV21-1 few TGTGCCAGCAGCAAAGTCCTCACAGATACGCAGTATTTT CASSKVLTDTQYF
TRBJ2-1 . TRBV5-1 . TGCGCCAGCAGCTTCTGGCCGGGAGAGTACAATGAGCAGTTCTTC CASSFWPGEYNEQFF
TRBJ2-1 TRBD2 TRBV5-1 many TGCGCCAGCAGCTTGTTAACTAGCGGGAGCTACAATGAGCAGTTCTTC CASSLLTSGSYNEQFF
TRBJ2-1 . TRBV7-3 . TGTGCCAGCAGCTTAAGAAGGGCTAACTACAATGAGCAGTTCTTC CASSLRRANYNEQFF
TRBJ1-1 TRBD1 TRBV20-1 few TGCAGTGCTCGCCGGGACAGCGAGAACACTGAAGCTTTCTTT CSARRDSENTEAFF
TRBJ1-4 TRBD1 TRBV20-1 many TGCAGTGCCCCACGGGACAGGCAGAATGAAAAACTGTTTTTT CSAPRDRQNEKLFF
TRBJ2-1 TRBD2 TRBV18 many TGCGCCAGCAGCCCGCTAGCGGCAAGCTCCTACAATGAGCAGTTCTTC CASSPLAASSYNEQFF
TRBJ2-1 TRBD1 TRBV12-3/TRBV12-4 many TGTGCCAGCAGTTTATGGACAGGGCGAGATGAGCAGTTCTTC CASSLWTGRDEQFF
TRBJ2-4 TRBD1 TRBV5-6 few TGTGCCAGCAGCCTACCGGGACAGGGATACATTCAGTACTTC CASSLPGQGYIQYF
TRBJ1-5 . TRBV10-3 few TGTGCCATCAGTGAGTCCCCGGGGTACGAGGGAGGCAATCAGCCCCAGCATTTT CAISESPGYEGGNQPQHF
TRBJ2-5 . TRBV12-3/TRBV12-4 . TGTGCCAGCAGCGTTAGTCCTAGCTTCCAAGAGACCCAGTACTTC CASSVSPSFQETQYF
TRBJ2-7 . TRBV5-1 few TGCGCCAGCAGCTTGGACAACTCGGGTATCTACGAGCAGTACTTC CASSLDNSGIYEQYF
TRBJ2-7 . TRBV7-9 few TGTGCCAGCGACGGACCTCCGGCCTCCTACGAGCAGTACTTC CASDGPPASYEQYF
TRBJ2-7 . TRBV20-1 . TGCAGTGCTAGAGATTTCGGCAGCCCCCCTTCCTACGAGCAGTACTTC CSARDFGSPPSYEQYF
TRBJ1-5 . TRBV28 . TGTGCCAGTGGACCGATGAATCAGCCCCAGCATTTT CASGPMNQPQHF
TRBJ1-1 . TRBV29-1 few TGCAGCGTTGGATCCGGGCGGGGCAACACTGAAGCTTTCTTT CSVGSGRGNTEAFF
TRBJ2-3 . TRBV5-1 few TGCGCCAGCAGCTTGGAGGGCAGGGACACCGATACGCAGTATTTT CASSLEGRDTDTQYF
TRBJ2-2 TRBD2 TRBV29-1 many TGCAGCGCCGGGACTAGCGGGAGTGTCGGGGAGCTGTTTTTT CSAGTSGSVGELFF
TRBJ2-1 . TRBV11-2 few TGTGCCAGCAACTCCGGCCGGGGATACAATGAGCAGTTCTTC CASNSGRGYNEQFF
TRBJ1-5 TRBD1 TRBV20-1 few TGCAGTGCTATCGGGACAGATAGCAATCAGCCCCAGCATTTT CSAIGTDSNQPQHF
TRBJ2-4 . TRBV3-1 . TGTGCCAGCAGCCAAGATGGGGGGGCCAAAAGAGGCATTCAGTACTTC CASSQDGGAKRGIQYF
TRBJ1-5 . TRBV4-1 . TGCGCCAGCAGCCAAGATGAGCTGGGTCAGCCCCAGCATTTT CASSQDELGQPQHF
TRBJ2-7 . TRBV7-9 . TGTGCCAGCAGCCCGCCTGGGCTAGCGCACTCCTACGAGCAGTACTTC CASSPPGLAHSYEQYF
TRBJ1-2 . TRBV10-3 . TGTGCCATCAGTGCGGGGGTGGACAACCTCTATGGCTACACCTTC CAISAGVDNLYGYTF
TRBJ2-1 . TRBV7-2 . TGTGCCAGCAGCGAAGTGGCATACAATGAGCAGTTCTTC CASSEVAYNEQFF
TRBJ2-2 . TRBV28 . TGTGCCAGCAGCCCCGCGCCCCCCGGGGAGCTGTTTTTT CASSPAPPGELFF
TRBJ2-7 TRBD2 TRBV6-1 few TGTGCCAGCAGTGAAAATAAGCGGGGCTGGAGCTCCTACGAGCAGTACTTC CASSENKRGWSSYEQYF
TRBJ2-5 TRBD1 TRBV7-9 few TGTGCCAGCAGCTCGACGGACAGGTCCTCGACCCCGACCCAGTACTTC CASSSTDRSSTPTQYF
TRBJ2-7 . TRBV19 . TGTGCCAGTACGACCGGAGTGGGGGCAAACGAGCAGTACTTC CASTTGVGANEQYF
TRBJ2-7 . TRBV7-9 few TGTGCCAGCAGCGGAGAGGGGAGGAGCTACGAGCAGTACTTC CASSGEGRSYEQYF
TRBJ2-2 TRBD1 TRBV10-3 once TGTGCCATCAGTGAGGGACAGGGACCTCCCGGGGAGCTGTTTTTT CAISEGQGPPGELFF